This TCR beta chain was obtained from a study of OX40 agonist ivuxolimab in advanced cancers. Repertoires were generated with immunoSEQ multiplex PCR, while TCRdb's copy carries only in-frame clones and drops some. The data hold tens of thousands of clones, with 65% to 85% observed a single time. Trimming took 5 bases from V and 7 from J; bases not matched to a gene: 12. Germline V CDR1 and CDR2: LNHDA, SQIVND (reference sequence). The CDR3 consists of 17 residues. The specimen was CD4+ or CD8+ T cells sorted from blood, collected in a trial of the OX40 agonist ivuxolimab. This receptor was obtained from an adult with an advanced solid tumor such as melanoma, head and neck, liver or kidney cancer. The chain links TRBV19 to TRBJ1-6; 9 nucleotides match TRBD1. The CDR3 nucleotides read TGTGCCAGTAGTCCCCAAACAGGGGGCGTAGGGAATTCACCCCTCCACTTT. Translated, it gives CASSPQTGGVGNSPLHF. Variable domain in full (rest from reference TRBV19 and TRBJ1-6): DGGITQSPKYLFRKEGQNVTLSCEQNLNHDAMYWYRQDPGQGLRLIYYSQIVNDFQKGDIAEGYSVSREKKESFPLTVTSAQKNPTAFYLCASSPQTGGVGNSPLHFGNGTRLTVT.